This TCR beta chain was recorded in a study of blood T cell repertoires in COVID-19. This clone was recorded only once. There are 14 residues in the CDR3. Trimming left V 5 bases short and J 0 bases short, with 8 bases between. CDR1 is SEHNR and CDR2 is FQNEAQ in the germline V gene (reference sequence). Only in-frame clones appear in the TCRdb table, and some are missing; sequencing was by immunoSEQ multiplex PCR. The repertoire consists of fewer than 110,000 clones, with around nine tenths occurring once and the leading ten covering 3.5%. Sequenced input: peripheral blood. The chain uses TRBV7-9 and TRBJ2-4; D unclear. The source of this sequence is a human donor in a cohort sampled during active COVID-19. Written as DNA, the CDR3 is TGTGCCAGCAGCGAGGAGCTAGCCAAAAACATTCAGTACTTC. Its translation is CASSEELAKNIQYF.